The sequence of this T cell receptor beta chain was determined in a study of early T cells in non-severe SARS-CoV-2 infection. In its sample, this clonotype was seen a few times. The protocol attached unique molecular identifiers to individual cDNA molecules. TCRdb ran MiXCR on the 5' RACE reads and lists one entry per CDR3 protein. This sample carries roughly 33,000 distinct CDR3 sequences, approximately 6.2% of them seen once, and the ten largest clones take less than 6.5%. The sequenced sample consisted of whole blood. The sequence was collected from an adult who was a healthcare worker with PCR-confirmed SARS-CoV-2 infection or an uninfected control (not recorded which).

The CDR3, as DNA: TGTGCCAGCAGTTTATCGCCGTCCTACGAGCAGTACTTC. Translating gives CASSLSPSYEQYF. The J gene is TRBJ2-7, the V gene TRBV27; D not certain. The CDR3 is 13 amino acids. Germline values: CDR1 MNHEY, CDR2 SMNVEV (reference sequence). Trimming stripped 0 bases from V and 1 base from J, with 4 bases between.